Listed here is a single T cell receptor (beta chain). Repertoires were generated with immunoSEQ multiplex PCR, while TCRdb's copy carries only in-frame clones and drops some. Of about 57,000 clones in the sample, around four fifths were seen once. The data stem from a study of siplizumab effects on memory and regulatory T cells. This CDR3 has 15 residues. Trimming took 4 bases from V and 9 from J; bases not matched to a gene: 10. From germline, CDR1 is SNHLY and CDR2 FYNNEI. Sequencing used memory CD4+ T cells sorted from blood. The chain couples TRBV2 to TRBJ2-1; TRBD2 aligns across 9 bases. This TCR derives from a human donor in good health. CDR3 bases: TGTGCCAGCAGTGTGTCTAGCGGGGTAACAGTTGAGCAGTTCTTC. It encodes CASSVSSGVTVEQFF.